This entry describes one T cell receptor beta chain. What it recognizes is unknown. Sequencing was performed with immunoSEQ multiplex PCR; in TCRdb, only in-frame clones are kept and a portion is missing. In the table there are under 300,000 clones, less than 75% of which are singletons. This sample was included in a study of cytotoxic CD8 clonotypes in ibrutinib-treated CLL. Study-level information: Mean values per sample were 255,043 productive templates and 94,082 productive rearrangements.

CDR1 and CDR2 (germline): SQVTM, ANQGSEA. Trimming left V 6 bases short and J 1 base short, with 16 bases between. The CDR3 length is 16 residues. Overall study results and limits: Public clonotypes (which were uncommon) either contracted or remained stable on treatment.

The receptor's source is a human donor with chronic lymphocytic leukemia. The rearrangement links TRBV29-1 to TRBJ2-6, with D possibly being TRBD1 or TRBD2 (5 bases each). The sample here was PBMCs, taken after 24 months of ibrutinib treatment. The CDR3 bases are TGCAGCGTGGGACCCCAGACGGATTCTGGGGCCAACGTCCTGACTTTC. It specifies CSVGPQTDSGANVLTF.